Listed below are T cell receptor beta chains from one sample, sequenced in a study of blood T cell repertoires in COVID-19. Sequencing was performed with immunoSEQ multiplex PCR; in TCRdb, only in-frame clones are kept and a portion is missing. The sample shows approximately 220,000 clones, about 84% of them seen only once. Sequenced sample: peripheral blood. The receptor source for this set is a woman aged 80 or over with acute or convalescent COVID-19. CDR3s include the opening cysteine and the closing phenylalanine or tryptophan. A D gene is named only where the DNA matches it firmly. A row's size may be missing; if present it is once, few, many or a size class.

size,V,D,J,DNA,CDR3
-,TRBV7-3,-,TRBJ1-6,TGTGCCAGCAGCCCCGGACAGCTTAATTCACCCCTCCACTTT,CASSPGQLNSPLHF
-,TRBV27,TRBD1,TRBJ1-5,TGTGCCATTGCAGGGGGCTCTGGCAATCAGCCCCAGCATTTT,CAIAGGSGNQPQHF
-,TRBV5-1,-,TRBJ2-1,TGCGCCAGCAGCCAAGACAGTCTCTCCTACAATGAGCAGTTCTTC,CASSQDSLSYNEQFF
-,TRBV5-3,TRBD1,TRBJ2-7,TGTGCCAGAAGCTTTAGTTTCCAGGACAGGGGACCCTACGAGCAGTACTTC,CARSFSFQDRGPYEQYF
-,TRBV5-4,-,TRBJ1-1,TGTGCCAGCAGCTTGAGTGGGGGCGGCACTGAAGCTTTCTTT,CASSLSGGGTEAFF
-,TRBV7-2,TRBD2,TRBJ2-5,TGTGCCAGCAGCCCCGGACTAGCCGGGGGGGAGACCCAGTACTTC,CASSPGLAGGETQYF
few,TRBV30,-,TRBJ2-3,TGTGCCTGGATCCCGGGTCCGGGAGATACGCAGTATTTT,CAWIPGPGDTQYF
-,TRBV27,-,TRBJ1-6,TGTGCCAGCAGTTTATACTCCGATAATTCACCCCTCCACTTT,CASSLYSDNSPLHF
-,TRBV19,TRBD1,TRBJ2-7,TGTGCCAGTAGTATCCGACAGGGGAACTACGAGCAGTACTTC,CASSIRQGNYEQYF
-,TRBV7-9,TRBD1,TRBJ2-2,TGTGCCAGCAGCTATCTTCGGGGACAGGGGGAAGGGACCGGGGAGCTGTTTTTT,CASSYLRGQGEGTGELFF
-,TRBV4-1,-,TRBJ1-6,TGCGCCAGCAGCCAAGATTTCCTAGGCAGTTCACCCCTCCACTTT,CASSQDFLGSSPLHF
-,TRBV10-1,TRBD2,TRBJ2-2,TGCGCCAGCAGTGAAAGCGGGAGTCGCACCGGGGAGCTGTTTTTT,CASSESGSRTGELFF
-,TRBV6-5,-,TRBJ1-5,TGTGCCAGCAGGAGCCGGGGAAGGGGCAATCAGCCCCAGCATTTT,CASRSRGRGNQPQHF
-,TRBV28,TRBD1,TRBJ1-4,TGTGCCAGCAGTTTAGACCCCTTTCACAGGGGGGCAAATGAAAAACTGTTTTTT,CASSLDPFHRGANEKLFF
-,TRBV29-1,TRBD1,TRBJ2-7,TGCAGCGTAGCCGGGACAGGGCGGGAGTACTTC,CSVAGTGREYF